This TCR beta chain emerged from a study of PD-1 blockade in classical Hodgkin lymphoma (TCRdb year 2020). Study-level background: Nivolumab dosing was 3 mg/kg intravenously every 2 weeks, continuing until either disease progression or unacceptable toxicity. The study used CyTOF and TCR beta sequencing to define a peripheral blood immune signature of response to PD-1 blockade in classical Hodgkin lymphoma. Summary of the overall study and its limitations: A significant rise by C4D1 was seen in CD4+ but not CD8+ TCR diversity (p=0.0027 vs p=0.16), with the rise being most apparent in complete responders (p=0.02). Lower diversity was seen in patients whose nivolumab began less than 1 year after ASCT, and these patients were left out of later analyses so that immune reconstitution would not confound the results. Baseline TCR diversity was reported as lower in newly diagnosed patients than in healthy donors, and lower still in relapsed/refractory patients. The study was limited to a single clinical trial cohort, and causes of repertoire differences, possibly disease activity or prior therapy, remained undefined. Trial patients with a complete response had baseline diversity similar to that of newly diagnosed patients, while partial responders and progressors had significantly lower diversity.

Reading the label with the study, this specimen's time point is: cycle 1 day 1 (C1D1), immediately before nivolumab initiation. Every trial patient had relapsed after autologous stem cell transplantation, and cohorts A, B and C differed in prior brentuximab vedotin exposure. A total of 56 patients with relapsed/refractory classical Hodgkin lymphoma made up the trial cohort, and each patient's best overall response was complete response, partial response or progressive disease. Trial patients were treated with single-agent nivolumab in the multi-cohort phase II CheckMate 205 trial. An independent review committee assessed best overall response by applying the 2007 International Working Group response criteria. Trial PBMCs were collected just before the start of nivolumab (C1D1) and during therapy at cycle 2 day 1 and cycle 4 day 1. Peripheral blood was collected in 8 mL Vacutainer Cell Preparation Tubes, from which PBMCs were isolated by centrifugation and then cryopreserved.

Notes on this clone: The clone's antigen remains unknown. Per-base quality was not reported, and no clone a single base away is much larger than it.

Genomic DNA was extracted with the Qiagen DNeasy kit from unsorted PBMCs and from negatively selected CD4+ and CD8+ fractions. Amplification of TCR beta CDR3 regions was done by immunoSEQ multiplex PCR with primers that anneal to V and J segments. A synthetic immune receptor repertoire was used to minimize amplification bias, and any remaining bias was removed computationally after sequencing. For the original study's pipeline: Repertoire diversity was quantified as the Shannon entropy index using custom Python scripts. Unsorted, CD4+ and CD8+ repertoires were analyzed separately, except for combined analyses in which CD4+ and CD8+ sequences were merged in silico. Clonal expansion was defined as a frequency increase of at least 2-fold after treatment compared with C1D1, and clones undetected at baseline were assigned a pseudocount of 0.5. Singleton clones were defined as clones with 0 or 1 copy at C1D1, and non-singleton clones were defined as clones with 2 or more copies. Clones expanded in unsorted samples were labelled as CD4+, CD8+ or unknown by matching protein sequences in sorted samples from the same patient. Wilcoxon tests were applied to paired samples to test diversity changes from C1D1 to C4D1. TCRdb took this table from immuneACCESS and kept in-frame rearrangements with V and J called. Such tables lack part of the clones; where checked against another copy, unresolved V genes explain under half of the gap, and the rest is unexplained. The D gene and trimming were derived from the DNA, and the V and J assignments and clone size from that table. The sample data list about 40,000 clones, and around 86% of these were observed just once. The top ten clonotypes cover roughly 9% of the sample.

Reading the germline V gene (reference sequence) gives CDR1 MNHEY and CDR2 SMNVEV. The CDR3 runs 17 residues from the cysteine to the phenylalanine. The sequence is cut down to CDR3 DNA, 51 bases in frame from base 1. Trimming at the junction amounts to 0 bases on V and 5 bases on J, and the germline ends lie 19 bases apart. This material consisted of peripheral blood mononuclear cells (PBMCs), taken at baseline. This clonotype was obtained from a human donor with classical Hodgkin lymphoma. The chain is assembled from TRBV27 and TRBJ1-1; a weak D assignment points to TRBD1 (6 bases agree). The nucleotides read TGTGCCAGCAGTTTATCGCGGAGGACAAGGGGGAGGACTGAAGCTTTCTTT. It encodes CASSLSRRTRGRTEAFF.